The entry below describes one T cell receptor (beta chain). What it binds is not known. Sorting of CD4+ and CD8+ T cells was performed on PBMCs. The sample originates from a study of CD8+ T cells in alopecia areata. Study observations and caveats: Higher clonality than in normal scalp was seen in lesional scalp, especially alopecia totalis/universalis. Unlike in mice, where it was clearer, TCR sharing across patients was less clear, possibly HLA-related. Scalp samples also yield sequences of resident alphabeta T cells from normal skin.

Germline V gene lookup returns CDR1 GTSNPN and CDR2 SVGIG (reference sequence). The germline V and J ends were trimmed by 1 base and 5 bases, with 7 bases remaining between them. This CDR3 is 12 amino acids long. Sequencing relied on a cDNA template that was reverse transcribed from extracted RNA. Sequenced by immunoSEQ multiplex PCR; TCRdb stores in-frame clones only, minus some. The sample has more than 90,000 clones; 55% to 65% are singletons. The sequencing input was CD4+ T cells sorted from blood. The origin of this receptor is a human donor in good health. This chain uses TRBV30 with TRBJ2-3, with D possibly matching TRBD1 (6 bases). The CDR3 sequence is CAWSARGDTQYF. CDR3 nucleotide sequence: TGTGCCTGGAGTGCCAGGGGAGATACGCAGTATTTT.